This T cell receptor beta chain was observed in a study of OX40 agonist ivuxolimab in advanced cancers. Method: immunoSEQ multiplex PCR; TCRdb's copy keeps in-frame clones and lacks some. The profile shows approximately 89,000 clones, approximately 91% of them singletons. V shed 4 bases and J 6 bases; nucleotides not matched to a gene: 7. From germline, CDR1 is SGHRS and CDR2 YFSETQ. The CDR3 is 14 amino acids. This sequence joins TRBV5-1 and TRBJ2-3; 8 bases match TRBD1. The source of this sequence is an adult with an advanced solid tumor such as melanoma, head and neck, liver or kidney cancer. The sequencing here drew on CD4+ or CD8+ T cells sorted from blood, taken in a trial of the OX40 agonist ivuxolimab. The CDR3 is CASSHGQGQDTQYF. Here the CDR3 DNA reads TGCGCCAGCAGCCATGGACAGGGACAGGATACGCAGTATTTT.